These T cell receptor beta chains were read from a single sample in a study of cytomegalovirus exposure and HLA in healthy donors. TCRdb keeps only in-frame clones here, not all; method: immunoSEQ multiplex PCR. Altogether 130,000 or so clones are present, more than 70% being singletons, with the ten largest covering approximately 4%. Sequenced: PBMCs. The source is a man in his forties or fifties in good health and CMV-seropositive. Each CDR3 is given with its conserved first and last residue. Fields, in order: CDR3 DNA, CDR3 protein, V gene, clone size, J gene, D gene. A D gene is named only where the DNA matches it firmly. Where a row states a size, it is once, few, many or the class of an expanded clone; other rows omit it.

CDR3 DNA: TGTGCCAGCAGTTACCAGGGGAATAGAAACACCATATATTTT
CDR3 protein: CASSYQGNRNTIYF
V gene: TRBV6-6
clone size: few
J gene: TRBJ1-3
D gene: NA

CDR3 DNA: TGTGCCAGCAGCTCGCCACTCCTAGCGGGAGAGCGTGGGAATGAGCAGTTCTTC
CDR3 protein: CASSSPLLAGERGNEQFF
V gene: TRBV11-3
clone size: NA
J gene: TRBJ2-1
D gene: TRBD2

CDR3 DNA: TGTGCCAGCAGCCAAGGGGAGAGGTACGAGCAGTACTTC
CDR3 protein: CASSQGERYEQYF
V gene: TRBV4-2
clone size: NA
J gene: TRBJ2-7
D gene: NA

CDR3 DNA: TGTGCCAGCACTGGGGCGTTTACAGATACGCAGTATTTT
CDR3 protein: CASTGAFTDTQYF
V gene: TRBV2
clone size: NA
J gene: TRBJ2-3
D gene: NA

CDR3 DNA: TGCGCCAGCAAGGGGACAGTTGACGAAAAACTGTTTTTT
CDR3 protein: CASKGTVDEKLFF
V gene: TRBV4-1
clone size: NA
J gene: TRBJ1-4
D gene: TRBD1

CDR3 DNA: TGCGCCAGCAGCTTGGGACAGCCCCAGCTTCGGGGGGAGACCCAGTACTTC
CDR3 protein: CASSLGQPQLRGETQYF
V gene: TRBV5-1
clone size: NA
J gene: TRBJ2-5
D gene: NA

CDR3 DNA: TGTGCCAGCAGCTTTTCCACGGGAGGGGAGGAGACCCAGTACTTC
CDR3 protein: CASSFSTGGEETQYF
V gene: TRBV11-2
clone size: NA
J gene: TRBJ2-5
D gene: TRBD2

CDR3 DNA: TGTGCCAGCTCACCATGGACAGGGGAGAAAGAGACCCAGTACTTC
CDR3 protein: CASSPWTGEKETQYF
V gene: TRBV18
clone size: NA
J gene: TRBJ2-5
D gene: TRBD1

CDR3 DNA: TGTGCCAGCAGTTACTTCATGAACACTGAAGCTTTCTTT
CDR3 protein: CASSYFMNTEAFF
V gene: TRBV6-6
clone size: NA
J gene: TRBJ1-1
D gene: NA

CDR3 DNA: TGTGCCAGCAGCGTAGGAGGGACAGGGGTGCCGGAGACCCAGTACTTC
CDR3 protein: CASSVGGTGVPETQYF
V gene: TRBV9
clone size: NA
J gene: TRBJ2-5
D gene: TRBD1

CDR3 DNA: TGTGCCAGCAGCCCGCGGGAAGAGGGCGAAAAACTGTTTTTT
CDR3 protein: CASSPREEGEKLFF
V gene: TRBV7-4
clone size: NA
J gene: TRBJ1-4
D gene: NA

CDR3 DNA: TGTGCCAGCTCACCGGGGGGAGTACATGCCTACAATGAGCAGTTCTTC
CDR3 protein: CASSPGGVHAYNEQFF
V gene: TRBV18
clone size: few
J gene: TRBJ2-1
D gene: NA

CDR3 DNA: TGCGCCAGCAGTCCTTCGGACTTTAAGGGCACTGAAGCTTTCTTT
CDR3 protein: CASSPSDFKGTEAFF
V gene: TRBV23-1
clone size: NA
J gene: TRBJ1-1
D gene: NA

CDR3 DNA: TGTGCCAGCAGCCAAGGGACACGTGAGCAGTTCTTC
CDR3 protein: CASSQGTREQFF
V gene: TRBV7-9
clone size: NA
J gene: TRBJ2-1
D gene: NA

CDR3 DNA: TGTGCCAGCAGTTTGAGGACAGCGCGGACCGAGCAGTACTTC
CDR3 protein: CASSLRTARTEQYF
V gene: TRBV27
clone size: NA
J gene: TRBJ2-7
D gene: NA

CDR3 DNA: TGTGCCAGCAGCCAAGAAGGGGCACAGTCTGGAAACACCATATATTTT
CDR3 protein: CASSQEGAQSGNTIYF
V gene: TRBV4-2
clone size: NA
J gene: TRBJ1-3
D gene: NA

CDR3 DNA: TGCGCCAGCAGCGCTCAGGGAGGGTGGACTGAAGCTTTCTTT
CDR3 protein: CASSAQGGWTEAFF
V gene: TRBV4-1
clone size: NA
J gene: TRBJ1-1
D gene: NA

CDR3 DNA: TGTGCCAGCAGCGCTAGCACGGGAGCTGGAAACACCATATATTTT
CDR3 protein: CASSASTGAGNTIYF
V gene: TRBV9
clone size: NA
J gene: TRBJ1-3
D gene: NA

CDR3 DNA: TGTGCCAGCAGCCCTCGCCTACCAGGAATGAACACTGAAGCTTTCTTT
CDR3 protein: CASSPRLPGMNTEAFF
V gene: TRBV14
clone size: NA
J gene: TRBJ1-1
D gene: NA

CDR3 DNA: TGCGCCAGCAGGGAAGCGGAGTCCTACAATGAGCAGTTCTTC
CDR3 protein: CASREAESYNEQFF
V gene: TRBV5-1
clone size: NA
J gene: TRBJ2-1
D gene: NA

CDR3 DNA: TGTGCCAGCAGCAAGGGACAGTACACCGGGGAGCTGTTTTTT
CDR3 protein: CASSKGQYTGELFF
V gene: TRBV7-3
clone size: NA
J gene: TRBJ2-2
D gene: TRBD1

CDR3 DNA: TGTGCCAGCAGCGGGCCAGAGAACACTGAAGCTTTCTTT
CDR3 protein: CASSGPENTEAFF
V gene: TRBV5-4
clone size: NA
J gene: TRBJ1-1
D gene: NA

CDR3 DNA: TGTGCCAGTAGTATTTTTAACAGGGAAGTAGATACGCAGTATTTT
CDR3 protein: CASSIFNREVDTQYF
V gene: TRBV19
clone size: NA
J gene: TRBJ2-3
D gene: NA

CDR3 DNA: TGTGCCAGCAGTTACTCGGGGGGATTATCACCCCTCCACTTT
CDR3 protein: CASSYSGGLSPLHF
V gene: TRBV6-6
clone size: NA
J gene: TRBJ1-6
D gene: NA

CDR3 DNA: TGTGCCAGCAGCTCATTCCTTTTGGGCAGGCGAGCTAACTATGGCTACACCTTC
CDR3 protein: CASSSFLLGRRANYGYTF
V gene: TRBV7-6
clone size: NA
J gene: TRBJ1-2
D gene: NA

CDR3 DNA: TGTGCCAGCAGCCCAAGGGACTCGGGCACTGAAGCTTTCTTT
CDR3 protein: CASSPRDSGTEAFF
V gene: TRBV7-9
clone size: NA
J gene: TRBJ1-1
D gene: NA

CDR3 DNA: TGTGCCAGCAGTTACGTCGCAGACACCGGGGAGCTGTTTTTT
CDR3 protein: CASSYVADTGELFF
V gene: TRBV6-5
clone size: NA
J gene: TRBJ2-2
D gene: NA

CDR3 DNA: TGTGCCACCAGCAGAGAAGTCAGTTACACAGATACGCAGTATTTT
CDR3 protein: CATSREVSYTDTQYF
V gene: TRBV15
clone size: NA
J gene: TRBJ2-3
D gene: NA

CDR3 DNA: TGTGCCAGCAGCGTTATGCAGGGATGGGGTGGAGAAACCCAGTACTTC
CDR3 protein: CASSVMQGWGGETQYF
V gene: TRBV9
clone size: NA
J gene: TRBJ2-5
D gene: NA

CDR3 DNA: TGTGCCAGCAGTTCACAGGGGGCGAAGGGTAATCAGCCCCAGCATTTT
CDR3 protein: CASSSQGAKGNQPQHF
V gene: TRBV28
clone size: NA
J gene: TRBJ1-5
D gene: TRBD1

CDR3 DNA: TGTGCCAGCAGCCTAACGTGGAGGGGGGGCACTGAAGCTTTCTTT
CDR3 protein: CASSLTWRGGTEAFF
V gene: TRBV7-2
clone size: NA
J gene: TRBJ1-1
D gene: NA

CDR3 DNA: TGTGCCAGCAGTTTGGGGGGACAGGGATCCTACGAGCAGTACTTC
CDR3 protein: CASSLGGQGSYEQYF
V gene: TRBV28
clone size: NA
J gene: TRBJ2-7
D gene: TRBD1

CDR3 DNA: TGTGCCAGCTGTCGGACAGGGGGCAATTCACCCCTCCACTTT
CDR3 protein: CASCRTGGNSPLHF
V gene: TRBV7-9
clone size: few
J gene: TRBJ1-6
D gene: TRBD1

CDR3 DNA: TGTGCCAGCAGCCAAGTCCTTTTAAACACCATATATTTT
CDR3 protein: CASSQVLLNTIYF
V gene: TRBV14
clone size: NA
J gene: TRBJ1-3
D gene: NA

CDR3 DNA: TGCGCCAGCGGCTTGAAGGCGGGAAGCGCTGGGGCCAACGTCCTGACTTTC
CDR3 protein: CASGLKAGSAGANVLTF
V gene: TRBV5-1
clone size: NA
J gene: TRBJ2-6
D gene: NA